This entry lists 4 T cell receptor beta chains sequenced from one sample in a study of T cell repertoires and Cas9 in healthy adults. Here immunoSEQ multiplex PCR was the method, and the copy in TCRdb shows in-frame clones only, minus some. Counted here are roughly 23,000 clones, about 90% occurring once; the ten biggest clones make up roughly 1.5%. Sequencing was performed on CD4+ effector T cells (CD127+, CD25-, CD137-, CD154-) from PBMCs; culture status not recorded. These receptor sequences come from a human donor in good health.

The chain combines TRBV10-3 with TRBJ1-3; maybe TRBD1 (5 bases). Deletions cut 0 bases from V and 2 bases from J, with 8 bases between. In germline, CDR1 is ENHRY, CDR2 SYGVKD. The CDR3 contains 15 residues. CDR3 coding DNA: TGTGCCATCAGTGAGTCTGGGGACCCTGGAAACACCATATATTTT. It encodes CAISESGDPGNTIYF.

The rearrangement uses TRBV19 and TRBJ1-1; the D gene is possibly TRBD1 (5 bases). V was pared by 4 bases and J by 1 base, with 7 bases between. The V gene's germline CDR1 is LNHDA and CDR2 SQIVND (reference sequence). The CDR3 contains 13 residues. Written as DNA, the CDR3 is TGTGCCAGTAGTACAGGGCCGAACACTGAAGCTTTCTTT. Translation: CASSTGPNTEAFF.

V usage is TRBV7-3 and J usage is TRBJ2-7; the D gene is possibly TRBD1 (6 bases). The CDR3 length is 15 residues. Trimming cost V 0 bases and J 4 bases, with 13 bases left between them. The germline V gene has CDR1 SGHTA and CDR2 FQGTGA. CDR3 DNA sequence: TGTGCCAGCAGCTTAACCCCCGGGACACAATACGAGCAGTACTTC. This encodes CASSLTPGTQYEQYF.

The rearrangement uses TRBV15 and TRBJ1-1, with 7 nucleotides matching TRBD1. The CDR3 loop spans 15 amino acids. V lost 1 base, J lost 0 bases, and 2 bases stayed unmatched. Germline CDR1 LNHNV, CDR2 YYDKDF (reference sequence). CDR3 amino acids: CATSRGGQLNTEAFF. CDR3 coding DNA: TGTGCCACCAGCAGAGGGGGACAGTTGAACACTGAAGCTTTCTTT. Full variable domain (outside the CDR3, taken from reference TRBV15 and TRBJ1-1): DAMVIQNPRYQVTQFGKPVTLSCSQTLNHNVMYWYQQKSSQAPKLLFHYYDKDFNNEADTPDNFQSRRPNTSFCFLDIRSPGLGDTAMYLCATSRGGQLNTEAFFGQGTRLTVV.